This entry lists 2 T cell receptor beta chains sequenced from one sample in a study of tumor and adjacent non-tumor tissue in lung cancer. The library came from three nested PCR rounds adapted from ARM-PCR protocols. TCRdb re-analysed the multiplex PCR reads in MiXCR, keeping a single row per CDR3 protein. The top ten clones hold 18% of a sample with approximately 140,000 distinct CDR3 sequences, around two thirds of them seen once. The template was RNA from unsorted bulk tissue. Sequencing used lung tumor tissue. The receptors were sampled from a man between 60 and 75 years old with small cell lung cancer.

Worth noting for this clonotype: Germline is not matched at one junction end, which may reflect a read error. The chain joins TRBV29-1 to TRBJ2-3, with D possibly being TRBD1 (6 bases). The CDR3 sequence is 13 residues long. Germline values: CDR1 SQVTM, CDR2 ANQGSEA. The CDR3 bases are TGCAGCGGCGACAGTGGGGGCACAGATACACAGTGTTTT. It specifies CSGDSGGTDTQCF.

This clonotype was picked up one time. Being one base from a much bigger clone, this may be a read error. The rearrangement uses TRBV29-1 and TRBJ2-5; 8 nucleotides align to TRBD1. The germline gives CDR1 SQVTM, CDR2 ANQGSEA. The CDR3 has 12 residues. The CDR3 is CRVTGGGETQYF. DNA of the CDR3: TGCAGAGTTACAGGGGGAGGCGAGACCCAGTACTTC.